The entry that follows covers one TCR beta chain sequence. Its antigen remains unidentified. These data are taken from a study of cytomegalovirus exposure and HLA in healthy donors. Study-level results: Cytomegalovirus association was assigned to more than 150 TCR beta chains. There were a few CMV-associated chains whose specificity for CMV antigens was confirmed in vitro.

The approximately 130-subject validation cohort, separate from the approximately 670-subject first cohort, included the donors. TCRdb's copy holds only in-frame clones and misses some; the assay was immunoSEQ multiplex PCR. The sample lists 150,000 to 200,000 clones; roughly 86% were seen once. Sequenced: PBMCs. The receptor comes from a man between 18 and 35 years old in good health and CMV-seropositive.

The CDR3, as DNA: TGTGCCACCAGCACCGGAGACCCGGGTGAGGGTCCATATCAGCCCCAGCATTTT. Amino acids: CATSTGDPGEGPYQPQHF. The gene calls are TRBV15 and TRBJ1-5; no clear D. Trimming took 4 bases from V and 5 from J, leaving 24 bases between them. The CDR3 is 18 amino acids. Germline loops: CDR1 LNHNV, CDR2 YYDKDF (reference sequence).